The 13 T cell receptor beta chains below all came from one sample that was sequenced in a study of sequential checkpoint blockade in melanoma. Sequenced by immunoSEQ multiplex PCR; TCRdb stores in-frame clones only, minus some. Of 9,000 to 13,000 clones in the sample, about 27% were seen once. Treatment described: randomized to nivolumab then ipilimumab (arm A) or the reverse (arm B). The source material was tumor tissue (inferred from file names), sampled from a patient given nivolumab and ipilimumab in sequence. The receptors shown here come from a human donor with melanoma.

J is TRBJ2-5 and V is TRBV19, with TRBD2 identical over 7 bases. The CDR3 runs 14 residues. The V segment lost 3 bases and the J segment 1 base; nucleotides outside the gene matches: 2. CDR1 and CDR2 (germline): LNHDA, SQIVND (reference sequence). The CDR3 DNA sequence: TGTGCCAGTAGTATGACGGGGGGCCAAGAGACCCAGTACTTC. The encoded protein is CASSMTGGQETQYF.

The V gene is TRBV9, the J gene TRBJ1-1, with D possibly matching TRBD1 (5 bases). The germline CDR1 and CDR2 sequences are SGDLS and YYNGEE. The CDR3 covers 15 residues. Deletions cut 0 bases from V and 6 bases from J, with 15 bases between. DNA for the CDR3: TGTGCCAGCAGCGTAGCCCCCAATCAGGGCTCTGAAGCTTTCTTT. Translated: CASSVAPNQGSEAFF.

The chain carries TRBV6-8 and TRBJ2-1; a possible D gene is TRBD2 (5 bases). Between the trimmed V and J ends, which lost 2 bases and 9 bases, there was a span of 11 bases. CDR3 length equals 13 residues. The germline V gene encodes CDR1 MNHGY and CDR2 SAAAGT. Here the CDR3 reads CASSYIRGSEQFF. As DNA, the CDR3 is TGTGCCAGCAGTTACATTCGAGGGTCTGAGCAGTTCTTC.

In its sample, this clone was seen once. The rearrangement links TRBV19 to TRBJ2-2, with D unclear. CDR1 and CDR2 from the germline V gene are LNHDA and SQIVND (reference sequence). This CDR3 has 15 amino acids. V lost 3 bases and J lost 4, with 12 bases in between. The CDR3 nucleotides are TGTGCCAGTAGTATTGTAATTACCGGCACCGGGGAGCTGTTTTTT. Residues: CASSIVITGTGELFF.

The chain links TRBV18 to TRBJ1-3; D is undetermined. CDR1 and CDR2 (germline): KGHSH, LQKENI. V lost 2 bases and J lost 0, with 11 bases in between. The CDR3 runs to 16 residues. The CDR3 reads CASSPGRIYSGNTIYF. Written as DNA, the CDR3 is TGTGCCAGCTCACCAGGGCGGATTTACTCTGGAAACACCATATATTTT. The complete variable domain, with remaining parts taken from reference TRBV18 and TRBJ1-3, reads NAGVMQNPRHLVRRRGQEARLRCSPMKGHSHVYWYRQLPEEGLKFMVYLQKENIIDESGMPKERFSAEFPKEGPSILRIQQVVRGDSAAYFCASSPGRIYSGNTIYFGEGSWLTVV.

The rearrangement links TRBV11-3 to TRBJ2-5; D not certain. V dropped 5 bases and J dropped 1 base, with 20 bases sitting between them. This CDR3 region has 17 residues. Germline V gene data show CDR1 as SGHNT and CDR2 as YENEEA. The CDR3 DNA reads TGTGCCAGCAGCCAAGGCGCGGCCTTAGGCCCCCAAGAGACCCAGTACTTC. Protein sequence: CASSQGAALGPQETQYF.

This clone was detected only a few times. This chain connects TRBV30 to TRBJ2-1, with D unresolved. The CDR3 totals 11 residues. Trimming removed 6 bases at V and 6 bases at J, with 9 bases between. Germline V gene sequence: CDR1 GTSNPN, CDR2 SVGIG (reference sequence). The CDR3 loop reads CACKKSNEQFF. The CDR3 DNA sequence: TGTGCCTGTAAAAAGTCCAATGAGCAGTTCTTC. Together with reference TRBV30 and TRBJ2-1, the CDR3 gives the full variable domain: SQTIHQWPATLVQPVGSPLSLECTVEGTSNPNLYWYRQAAGRGLQLLFYSVGIGQISSEVPQNLSASRPQDRQFILSSKKLLLSDSGFYLCACKKSNEQFFGPGTRLTVL.

V is TRBV15 and J is TRBJ1-2, with TRBD1 as a possible D gene (6 bases). Germline loops: CDR1 LNHNV, CDR2 YYDKDF (reference sequence). The CDR3 loop spans 17 amino acids. V dropped 3 bases and J dropped 8 bases, with 25 bases sitting between them. The DNA of the CDR3 is TGTGCCACCAGCAGGTCGAGCGGTGGGGGCCCGGCTGGAGGCTACACCTTC. Amino acid sequence: CATSRSSGGGPAGGYTF.

The chain combines TRBV23-1 with TRBJ2-5, with D possibly being TRBD2 (6 bases). TRBV23-1 is an ORF, with its function uncertain. This CDR3 is 13 amino acids long. V was pared by 6 bases and J by 5 bases, with 13 bases between. In DNA, the CDR3 is TGCGCCAGCAGCCCCGGGACTGTTGAGACCCAGTACTTC. Translated, it gives CASSPGTVETQYF.

The V gene is TRBV2, the J gene TRBJ2-5; 9 bases align to TRBD2. J gave up 4 bases and V 2 bases, and 5 bases lay outside the gene matches. CDR3 size: 15 residues. From germline, CDR1 is SNHLY and CDR2 FYNNEI. The CDR3 bases are TGTGCCAGCAGTGAACTGGCTAGCGGGGTAGAGACCCAGTACTTC. Translation: CASSELASGVETQYF.

By sample share, this clone is medium-sized (0.01 to 0.1%). This chain links TRBV19 with TRBJ1-3, with 7 bases lining up with TRBD1. The germline V gene encodes CDR1 LNHDA and CDR2 SQIVND (reference sequence). The CDR3 covers 18 residues. With V trimmed by 4 bases and J by 0 bases, 12 bases remained unmatched. The DNA for the CDR3 is TGTGCCAGTAGTAACCTGCTTAGAGGGGGCGGCTCTGGAAACACCATATATTTT. This translates into CASSNLLRGGGSGNTIYF.

Only a few counts were recorded for this clone. This chain links TRBV11-1 with TRBJ2-7; TRBD1 aligns across 9 bases. V was clipped by 5 bases and J by 3 bases; unmatched bases: 5. There are 14 residues in the CDR3. CDR1 and CDR2 from the germline V gene are SGHAT and FQDESV (reference sequence). CDR3 nucleotides: TGTGCCAGCAGCAAGGGACAGGGTCGCTACGAGCAGTACTTC. Its protein product is CASSKGQGRYEQYF.

This clone turned up a few times. The chain employs TRBV30 and TRBJ2-7, with 9 nucleotides matching TRBD2. V lost 2 bases to trimming and J lost 0 bases; unmatched junction nucleotides: 2. Looked up from germline, CDR1 is GTSNPN and CDR2 is SVGIG (reference sequence). The CDR3 has 14 residues. The CDR3 loop reads CAWSLSGGSYEQYF. In nucleotides, the CDR3 is TGTGCCTGGAGTCTTAGCGGGGGCTCCTACGAGCAGTACTTC.